The clone carrying this TCR beta chain occurred a few times. What it recognizes is unknown. Its ends do not fully match the called genes, so a read error is possible. Primers included in the PCR were 60 Vbeta and 13 Jbeta primers. TCRdb's copy holds only in-frame clones and misses some; the assay was immunoSEQ multiplex PCR. This table holds 100,000 to 150,000 clones, approximately 68% found once. The data belong to a study of cytomegalovirus exposure and HLA in healthy donors. Overall study results and limits: The authors later found most CMV-associated TCR beta chains appeared HLA-restricted. According to a later analysis, donors in an Asian-associated ancestry cluster reportedly had fewer N-insertions than the roughly 670-donor mean. In vitro work confirmed that a few CMV-associated chains recognize CMV antigens. The study put some 150 TCR beta chains on its list as cytomegalovirus-associated.

This CDR3 spans 12 amino acids. The germline gives CDR1 SNHLY, CDR2 FYNNEI. This TCR was recovered from a man aged 25 to 45 in good health and CMV-seropositive. V gene TRBV2 combines with J gene TRBJ2-4, with TRBD1 matching over 9 bases. Source material: PBMCs. CDR3: CASSGGTGTFSF. The CDR3 DNA is TGTGCCAGCAGTGGCGGGACAGGGACTTTCTCGTTC.